This is a list of T cell receptor beta chains from one sample in a study of T cells in Graves' hyperthyroidism and ophthalmopathy. TCRdb reprocessed the multiplex PCR reads via MiXCR and lists one record per CDR3 protein. In the table there are about 640,000 distinct CDR3 sequences, about a fifth of which are singletons. Sequencing was done on a sample of blood. The receptors here all came from a man aged 25-45 years with Graves' ophthalmopathy. Both conserved end residues are trimmed from each CDR3.

v_gene: TRBV3-1; j_gene: TRBJ2-7; CDR3aa: ASSQGLAGGQGQY
v_gene: TRBV6-5; j_gene: TRBJ2-7; CDR3aa: ASSYRQGANEQY
v_gene: TRBV20-1; j_gene: TRBJ1-1; CDR3aa: SARDGGGRTEAF
v_gene: TRBV5-1; j_gene: TRBJ1-1; CDR3aa: ASSLAEGDLNTEAF
v_gene: TRBV28; j_gene: TRBJ2-7; CDR3aa: ASSDAGASSYEQY
v_gene: TRBV30; j_gene: TRBJ2-7; CDR3aa: AWSAGAGGEQY
v_gene: TRBV5-1; j_gene: TRBJ1-1; CDR3aa: ASSMGENTEAF
v_gene: TRBV28; j_gene: TRBJ1-2; CDR3aa: ASSLSGQGMYSYT
v_gene: TRBV25-1; j_gene: TRBJ1-6; CDR3aa: AGQPDGDSPLH
v_gene: TRBV18; j_gene: TRBJ1-5; CDR3aa: ASSDQPQH
v_gene: TRBV20-1; j_gene: TRBJ2-5; CDR3aa: SATRTSGNQETQY
v_gene: TRBV6-2/TRBV6-3; j_gene: TRBJ2-7; CDR3aa: ATGGGQAYEQY
v_gene: TRBV6-5; j_gene: TRBJ1-6; CDR3aa: ASSYSPTGTHNSPLH
v_gene: TRBV11-2; j_gene: TRBJ2-7; CDR3aa: ASSQTGTSGLMGEQY